This T cell receptor (beta chain) was identified in a study of T cells in localized non-small cell lung cancer. Method: immunoSEQ multiplex PCR; TCRdb's copy keeps in-frame clones and lacks some. The sample lists about 3,900 clones, 30% occurring once. Material: lung tumor tissue, obtained before any cancer treatment. This TCR came from a male donor at least 60 years old with stage III lung adenocarcinoma.

The CDR3 DNA follows: TGTGCCAGCAGTTACTCGATCCGGGACAGAACCTACGAGCAGTACTTC. Translating gives CASSYSIRDRTYEQYF. This chain uses TRBV6-8 with TRBJ2-7; 7 bases fit TRBD1. Germline V gene data show CDR1 as MNHGY and CDR2 as SAAAGT. V was clipped by 0 bases and J by 2 bases; unmatched bases: 7. CDR3 length equals 16 residues.